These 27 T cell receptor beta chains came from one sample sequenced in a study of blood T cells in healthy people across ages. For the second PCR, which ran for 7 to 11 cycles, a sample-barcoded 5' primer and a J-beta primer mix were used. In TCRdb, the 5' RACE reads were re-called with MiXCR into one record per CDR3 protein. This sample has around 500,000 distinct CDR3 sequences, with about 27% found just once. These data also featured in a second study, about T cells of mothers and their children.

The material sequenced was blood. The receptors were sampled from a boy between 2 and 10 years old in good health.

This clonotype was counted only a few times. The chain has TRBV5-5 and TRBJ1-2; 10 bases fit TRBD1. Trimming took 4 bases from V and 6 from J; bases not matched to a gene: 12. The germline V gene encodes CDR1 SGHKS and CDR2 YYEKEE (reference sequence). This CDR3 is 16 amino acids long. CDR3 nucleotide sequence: TGTGCCAGCAGCCCCGCTGTAGGACAGGGGGAGAATGGCTACACCTTC. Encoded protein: CASSPAVGQGENGYTF.

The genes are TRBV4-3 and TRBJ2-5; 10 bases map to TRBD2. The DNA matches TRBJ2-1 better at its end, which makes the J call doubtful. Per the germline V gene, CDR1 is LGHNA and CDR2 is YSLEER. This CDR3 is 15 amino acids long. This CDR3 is CASSQGTSGTNEQFF. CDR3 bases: TGCGCCAGCAGCCAAGGAACTAGCGGGACAAATGAGCAGTTCTTC.

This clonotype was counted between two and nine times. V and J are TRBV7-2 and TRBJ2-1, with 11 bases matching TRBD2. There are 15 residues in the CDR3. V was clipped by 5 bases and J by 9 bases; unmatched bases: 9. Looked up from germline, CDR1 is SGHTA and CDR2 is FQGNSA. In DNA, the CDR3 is TGTGCCAGCAGCCGTAGCGGGAGGGTTCGGACTGAGCAGTTCTTC. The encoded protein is CASSRSGRVRTEQFF.

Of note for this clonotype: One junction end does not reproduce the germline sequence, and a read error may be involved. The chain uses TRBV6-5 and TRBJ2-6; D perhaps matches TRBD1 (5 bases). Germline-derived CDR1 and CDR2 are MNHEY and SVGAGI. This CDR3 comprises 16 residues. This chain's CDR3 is CASSYFLASGANVPTF. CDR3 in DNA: TGTGCCAGCAGTTACTTTCTCGCGTCTGGGGCCAACGTCCCGACTTTC.

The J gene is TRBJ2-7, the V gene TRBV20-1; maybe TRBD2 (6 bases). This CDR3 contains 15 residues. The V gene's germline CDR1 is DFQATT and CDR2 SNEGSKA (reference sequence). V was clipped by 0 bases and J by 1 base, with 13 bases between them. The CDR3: CSARDITSPSYEQYF. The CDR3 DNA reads TGCAGTGCTAGAGATATCACTAGCCCATCCTACGAGCAGTACTTC.

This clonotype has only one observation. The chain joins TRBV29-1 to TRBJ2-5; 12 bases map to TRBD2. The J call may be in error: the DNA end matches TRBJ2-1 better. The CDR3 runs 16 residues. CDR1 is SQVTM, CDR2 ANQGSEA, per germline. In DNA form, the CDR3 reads TGCAGCGTTGAAGTTTTGGCTAGCGGGAGGGCAGGTGAGCAGTTCTTC. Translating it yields CSVEVLASGRAGEQFF.

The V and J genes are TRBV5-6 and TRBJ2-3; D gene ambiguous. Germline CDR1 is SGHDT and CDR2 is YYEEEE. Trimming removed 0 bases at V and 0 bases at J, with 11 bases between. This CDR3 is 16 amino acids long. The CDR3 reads CASSLASDPSTDTQYF. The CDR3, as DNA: TGTGCCAGCAGCTTGGCCAGCGATCCCAGCACAGATACGCAGTATTTT.

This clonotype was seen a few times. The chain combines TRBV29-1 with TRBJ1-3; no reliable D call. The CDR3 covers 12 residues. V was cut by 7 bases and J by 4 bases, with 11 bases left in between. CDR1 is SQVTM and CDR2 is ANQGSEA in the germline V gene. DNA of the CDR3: TGCAGCGCCCAATTTCAAGGAAACACCATATATTTT. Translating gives CSAQFQGNTIYF.

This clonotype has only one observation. The CDR3 nucleotides read TGTGCCACCAGCAGGGCCCCCTGGCGACCGAACACCGGGGAGCTGTTTTTT. Encoded protein: CATSRAPWRPNTGELFF. The chain has TRBV15 and TRBJ2-2, with D unresolved. The CDR3 spans 17 residues. Germline V CDR1 and CDR2: LNHNV, YYDKDF (reference sequence). V shed 3 bases and J shed 0 bases, with 14 bases lying between them.

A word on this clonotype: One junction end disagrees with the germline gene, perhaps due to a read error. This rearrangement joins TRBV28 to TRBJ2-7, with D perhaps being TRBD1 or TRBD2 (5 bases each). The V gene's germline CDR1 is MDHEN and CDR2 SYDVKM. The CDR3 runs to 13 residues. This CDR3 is CASSLTEGYEQHF. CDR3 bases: TGTGCCAGCAGTTTAACTGAGGGGTACGAGCAGCACTTC.

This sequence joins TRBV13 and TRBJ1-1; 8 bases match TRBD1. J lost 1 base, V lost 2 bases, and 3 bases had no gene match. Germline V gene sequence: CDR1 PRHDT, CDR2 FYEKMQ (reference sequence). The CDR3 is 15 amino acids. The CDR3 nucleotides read TGTGCCAGCAGCTTATTCGACAGGGGGAACACTGAAGCTTTCTTT. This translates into CASSLFDRGNTEAFF.

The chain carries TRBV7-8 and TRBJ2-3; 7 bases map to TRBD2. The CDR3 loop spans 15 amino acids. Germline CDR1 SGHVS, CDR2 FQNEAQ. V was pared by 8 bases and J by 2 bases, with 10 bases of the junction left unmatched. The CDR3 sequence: CASRGEAGNTDTQYF. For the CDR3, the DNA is TGTGCCAGCCGGGGCGAAGCGGGGAACACAGATACGCAGTATTTT.

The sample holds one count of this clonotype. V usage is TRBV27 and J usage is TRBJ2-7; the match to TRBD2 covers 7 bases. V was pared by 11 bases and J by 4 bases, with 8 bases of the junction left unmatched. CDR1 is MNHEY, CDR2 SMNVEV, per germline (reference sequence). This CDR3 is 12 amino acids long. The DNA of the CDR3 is TGTGCCGGCGGGGGAGAAACGTACGAGCAGTACTTC. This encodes CAGGGETYEQYF.

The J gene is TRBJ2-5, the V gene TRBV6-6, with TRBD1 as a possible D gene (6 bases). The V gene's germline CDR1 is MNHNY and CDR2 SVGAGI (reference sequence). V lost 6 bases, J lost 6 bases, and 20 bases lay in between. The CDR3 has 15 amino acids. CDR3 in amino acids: CASSGVLAGDQTQYF. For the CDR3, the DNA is TGTGCCAGCAGCGGGGTTTTGGCAGGGGATCAGACCCAGTACTTC.

For the CDR3, the DNA is TGTGCCAGCAGCTTAAATCAACGGAACACTGAAGCTTTCTTT. This translates into CASSLNQRNTEAFF. This rearrangement joins TRBV7-2 to TRBJ1-1; no reliable D call. The CDR3 is 14 residues long. Germline CDR1 and CDR2: SGHTA and FQGNSA. Trimming stripped 2 bases from V and 1 base from J, with 8 bases between.

CDR3 residues: CASSGDRAGELFF. Written as DNA, the CDR3 is TGCGCCAGCAGTGGGGACAGGGCCGGGGAGCTGTTTTTT. The rearrangement joins TRBV10-1 to TRBJ2-2; TRBD1 agrees at 9 bases. CDR1 WNHNN and CDR2 SYGVQD come from the germline V gene (reference sequence). The CDR3 is 13 amino acids. The V gene end was trimmed by 4 bases and the J gene end by 6 bases; junction bases not matched to a gene: 0.

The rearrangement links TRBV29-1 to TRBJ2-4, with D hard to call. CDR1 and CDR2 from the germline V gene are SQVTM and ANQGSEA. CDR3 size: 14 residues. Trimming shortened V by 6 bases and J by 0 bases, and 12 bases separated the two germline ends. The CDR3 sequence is CSVGFRQAKNIQYF. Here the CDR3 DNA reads TGCAGCGTGGGGTTCCGACAAGCCAAAAACATTCAGTACTTC.

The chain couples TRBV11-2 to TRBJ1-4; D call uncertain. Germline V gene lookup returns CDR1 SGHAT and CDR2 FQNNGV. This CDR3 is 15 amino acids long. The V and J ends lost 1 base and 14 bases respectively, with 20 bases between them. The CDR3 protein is CASSLAVAPLKGLFF. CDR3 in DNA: TGTGCCAGCAGCTTAGCGGTGGCGCCGCTGAAAGGTCTGTTTTTT.

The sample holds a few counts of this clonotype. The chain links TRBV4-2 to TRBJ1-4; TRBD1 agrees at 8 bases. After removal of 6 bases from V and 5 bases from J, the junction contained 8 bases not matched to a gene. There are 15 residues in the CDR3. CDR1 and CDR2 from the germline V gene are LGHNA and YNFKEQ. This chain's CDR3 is CASRGYGTGNEKLFF. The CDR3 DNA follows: TGTGCCAGCAGGGGCTACGGGACAGGCAATGAAAAACTGTTTTTT.

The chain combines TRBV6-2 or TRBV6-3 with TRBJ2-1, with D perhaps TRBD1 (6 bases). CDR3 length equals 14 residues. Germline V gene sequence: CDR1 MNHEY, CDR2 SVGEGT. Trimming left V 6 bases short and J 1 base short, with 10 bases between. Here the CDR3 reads CASRQQGSYNEQFF. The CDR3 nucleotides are TGTGCCAGCAGACAACAGGGATCCTACAATGAGCAGTTCTTC.

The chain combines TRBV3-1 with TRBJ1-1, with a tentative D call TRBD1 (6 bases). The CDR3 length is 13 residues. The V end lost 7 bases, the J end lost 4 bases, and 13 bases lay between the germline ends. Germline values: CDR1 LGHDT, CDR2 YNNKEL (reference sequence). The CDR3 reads CASTKIGGTEAFF. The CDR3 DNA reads TGTGCCAGCACCAAAATAGGGGGCACTGAAGCTTTCTTT.

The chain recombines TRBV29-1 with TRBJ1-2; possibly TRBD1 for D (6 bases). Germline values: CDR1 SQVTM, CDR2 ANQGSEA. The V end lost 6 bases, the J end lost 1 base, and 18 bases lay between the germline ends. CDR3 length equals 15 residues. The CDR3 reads CSVRLSEGGNYGYTF. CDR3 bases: TGCAGCGTGCGACTTTCAGAAGGGGGTAACTATGGCTACACCTTC.

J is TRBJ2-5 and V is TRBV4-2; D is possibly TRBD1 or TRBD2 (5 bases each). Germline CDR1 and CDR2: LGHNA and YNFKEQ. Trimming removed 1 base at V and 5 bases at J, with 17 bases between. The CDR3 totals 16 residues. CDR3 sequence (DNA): TGTGCCAGCAGCCAAGGGGGGTCCGGCTACGGGGAGACCCAGTACTTC. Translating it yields CASSQGGSGYGETQYF.

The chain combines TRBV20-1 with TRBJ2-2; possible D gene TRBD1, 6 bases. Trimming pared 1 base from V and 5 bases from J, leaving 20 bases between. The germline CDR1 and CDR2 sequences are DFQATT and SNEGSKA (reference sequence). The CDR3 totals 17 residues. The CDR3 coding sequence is TGCAGTGCTAGAGGCGGTTCGGGGACACGGCAGACCGGGGAGCTGTTTTTT. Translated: CSARGGSGTRQTGELFF.

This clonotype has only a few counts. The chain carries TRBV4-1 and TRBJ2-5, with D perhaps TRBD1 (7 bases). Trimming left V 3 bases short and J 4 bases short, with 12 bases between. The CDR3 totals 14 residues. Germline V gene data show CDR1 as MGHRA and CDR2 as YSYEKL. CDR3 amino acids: CASSHRQGGETQYF. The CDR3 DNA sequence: TGCGCCAGCAGCCATCGACAGGGAGGAGAGACCCAGTACTTC.

DNA of the CDR3: TGCAGCGTTTACAGGAACACTGAAGCTTTCTTT. Its protein is CSVYRNTEAFF. The chain uses TRBV29-1 and TRBJ1-1; no firm D call. V was cut by 5 bases and J by 1 base, with 5 bases left in between. This CDR3 is built from 11 residues. Germline CDR1 is SQVTM and CDR2 is ANQGSEA.

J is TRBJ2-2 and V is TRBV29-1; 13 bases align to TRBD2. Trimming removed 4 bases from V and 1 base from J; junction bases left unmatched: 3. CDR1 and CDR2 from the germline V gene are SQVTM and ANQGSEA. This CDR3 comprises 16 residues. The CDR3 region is CSVGRTSGRNTGELFF. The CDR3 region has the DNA TGCAGCGTTGGGAGGACTAGCGGGAGGAACACCGGGGAGCTGTTTTTT.